This T cell receptor (beta chain) was sequenced during a study of blood T cells in healthy people across ages. General study results and limits: Age showed a roughly linear inverse relationship with TCR beta diversity per million T cells.

It was with a sample-barcoded 5' primer and a J-beta primer mix that a second PCR of roughly 6 to 11 cycles was run. TCRdb reprocessed the 5' RACE reads via MiXCR and lists one record per CDR3 protein. This table has fewer than 900,000 distinct CDR3 sequences, around 45% appearing once. Researchers isolated at least 7 million PBMCs per sample. The CDR3 totals 16 residues. The germline CDR1 and CDR2 sequences are KGHDR and SFDVKD. About this clonotype itself: Its antigen is not identified.

The sequence came from a woman aged 60-70 years in good health. The chain joins TRBV24-1 to TRBJ2-1; a weak D match, TRBD2 (6 bases). The DNA matches TRBJ2-7 better at its end, which makes the J call doubtful. The sample consisted of blood. Here the CDR3 reads CATSDSLAGHYNEQYF. The CDR3 DNA sequence: TGTGCCACCAGTGATTCTCTCGCGGGGCACTACAATGAGCAGTACTTC.